This T cell receptor (beta chain) was profiled in a study of blood T cell repertoires in COVID-19. Overall study: Sites in the United States, Italy and Spain provided acute and convalescent COVID-19 samples. From T cells, B-cell-depleted T cells, or PBMCs came the material, which was cDNA or gDNA.

J gave up 0 bases and V 6 bases, and 5 bases lay outside the gene matches. CDR3 length equals 14 residues. Germline V gives CDR1 SGHRS, CDR2 YFSETQ. Per the authors' pipeline: It was from reference gene primer amplification that nucleated cell counts were estimated. Method: immunoSEQ multiplex PCR; TCRdb's copy keeps in-frame clones and lacks some. V, J and clone size were drawn from that table, and D and trimming were deduced from the DNA. The data show 68,000 or so clones, around 88% seen once. The sequenced sample consisted of peripheral blood. The sequence came from a woman in her seventies with acute or convalescent COVID-19. The chain combines TRBV5-1 with TRBJ1-1; 7 bases line up with TRBD1. The CDR3 loop reads CASTADRLNTEAFF. CDR3 in DNA: TGCGCCAGCACGGCGGACAGGCTGAACACTGAAGCTTTCTTT.